This T cell receptor (beta chain) was found in a study of cytomegalovirus exposure and HLA in healthy donors. PCR primers comprised 60 Vbeta and 13 Jbeta primers. Data came from immunoSEQ multiplex PCR; TCRdb stores just in-frame clones and leaves some out. The sample yields approximately 82,000 clones, roughly a tenth seen once. This clone has more than one count but fewer than ten. With V trimmed by 6 bases and J by 0 bases, 25 bases remained unmatched. Germline CDR1 reads MNHEY; CDR2 reads SMNVEV (reference sequence). There are 23 residues in the CDR3. This clonotype originated in a man in his sixties in good health and CMV-seropositive. The material sequenced was PBMCs. The genes are TRBV27 and TRBJ1-6; 8 bases match TRBD1. CDR3 sequence: CASRPALQGEGLNPSSYNSPLHF. The CDR3 DNA sequence: TGTGCCAGCAGACCTGCTTTACAGGGGGAGGGCCTTAATCCTAGCTCCTATAATTCACCCCTCCACTTT.